One T cell receptor beta chain is described in this entry. No antigen is known for it. This CDR3 has 17 residues. V dropped 0 bases and J dropped 0 bases, with 13 bases sitting between them. Germline V gene sequence: CDR1 SGDLS, CDR2 YYNGEE. This sample stems from a study of cytomegalovirus exposure and HLA in healthy donors. Across the whole study: There were around 100 million unique TCR beta sequences, drawn from around 180 million T cells, in an earlier analysis. Regarding the study as a whole: When presence/absence was analysed, sequencing depth was taken to be roughly uniform across donors. Association of a missense DCLRE1C variant with TCR beta V- and J-gene trimming was reported in a later analysis. Later on, an analysis tied approximately 15,000 TCR beta sequences to HLA alleles at 0.05 false discovery rate.

PCR employed 60 Vbeta and 13 Jbeta primers. Clones were sequenced by immunoSEQ multiplex PCR, and TCRdb holds only the in-frame ones, with some missing. The table lists nearly 200,000 clones, with around 0.74% in the top ten. The genes are TRBV9 and TRBJ1-3; D call uncertain. The sequencing input was PBMCs. This clonotype was obtained from a boy between 10 and 17 years old in good health and CMV-seronegative. The CDR3 bases are TGTGCCAGCAGCGTAGGTGGCAGCCCTAGCTCTGGAAACACCATATATTTT. This encodes CASSVGGSPSSGNTIYF.